Detailed here is one TCR beta chain. CDR1 SEHNR and CDR2 FQNEAQ come from the germline V gene (reference sequence). The V gene lost 5 bases and the J gene lost 1 base, with 10 bases spanning the gap. The CDR3 covers 14 residues. This entry comes from a study of control samples from healthy donors and cancer patients. TCRdb's copy holds only in-frame clones and misses some; the assay was immunoSEQ multiplex PCR. The repertoire holds tens of thousands of clones, approximately 84% seen once, with about 38% in the top ten. The V and J genes are TRBV7-9 and TRBJ2-3; the D is unclear. The receptor's source is a man in his sixties or seventies with lung cancer. The sequenced sample consisted of PBMCs. Written as DNA, the CDR3 is TGTGCCAGCAGCGTATCCCGGGGCACAGATACGCAGTATTTT. This encodes CASSVSRGTDTQYF.